A selection of T cell receptor beta chains follows, all from one sample in a study of blood T cell repertoires in COVID-19. The table came from immunoSEQ multiplex PCR; TCRdb's copy has only in-frame clones and leaves some out. The sample has 300,000 to 350,000 clones, 75% to 90% seen once. The source material was peripheral blood. The receptors derive from a man between 18 and 35 years old with active or convalescent COVID-19. Both conserved end residues are part of each CDR3. Each record gives: clone size, J gene, V gene, D gene, CDR3 DNA, CDR3 protein. D genes are given only for firm matches. Only part of the rows carry a size: once, few, many, or a class if the clone is expanded.

>once|TRBJ1-4|TRBV7-2|-
TGTGCCAGCAGCCCAGACAGGCCCCCCATGGCTGAAAAACTGTTTTTT
CASSPDRPPMAEKLFF
>-|TRBJ2-7|TRBV4-1|-
TGCGCCAGCAGCCAAGGGCGGACAGCTTCCTACGAGCAGTACTTC
CASSQGRTASYEQYF
>-|TRBJ1-5|TRBV18|-
TGTGCCAGCTCACCTTTGGCAAGCAATCAGCCCCAGCATTTT
CASSPLASNQPQHF
>-|TRBJ1-2|TRBV19|-
TGTGCCAGTTCATCTTGGGCGGGGGGGAGAGAGAGATTTCCTAGCTACACCTTC
CASSSWAGGRERFPSYTF
>few|TRBJ2-2|TRBV5-4|-
TGTGCCAGCAGCGTCCCAGACACCGGGGAGCTGTTTTTT
CASSVPDTGELFF
>-|TRBJ2-1|TRBV7-2|TRBD2
TGTGCCAGCAGCTTAATCGGCGGGGGAGACAATGAGCAGTTCTTC
CASSLIGGGDNEQFF
>-|TRBJ1-3|TRBV3-1/TRBV3-2|TRBD1
TGTGCCAGCAGCCAAATGACAGGGGTCGGAAACACCATATATTTT
CASSQMTGVGNTIYF
>-|TRBJ1-2|TRBV15|TRBD1
TGTGCCACCAGCGGACCGGACAGGGTCAGTATATCGGACGGCTACACCTTC
CATSGPDRVSISDGYTF
>-|TRBJ2-7|TRBV7-6|TRBD2
TGTGCCAGCAGCTTAGGGTCTAGCGGGCCCTCCTACGAGCAGTACTTC
CASSLGSSGPSYEQYF
>-|TRBJ1-2|TRBV5-1|-
TGCGCCAGCAGCTTCGAGGGGGAAGCTAACTATGGCTACACCTTC
CASSFEGEANYGYTF
>few|TRBJ2-1|TRBV5-1|TRBD2
TGCGCCAGCAACGACCAGACCCCGGGGGGTGAGCAGTTCTTC
CASNDQTPGGEQFF
>-|TRBJ2-1|TRBV27|-
TGTGCCAGCAGCAATCAGGGGATGTACTACAATGAGCAGTTCTTC
CASSNQGMYYNEQFF
>medium-sized|TRBJ2-2|TRBV6-4|-
TGTGCCAGCAGTGACTCGACTAGCGGGGAGCTGTTTTTT
CASSDSTSGELFF
>-|TRBJ1-4|TRBV2|-
TGTGCCAGCAGCGAACAGGGTACTAATGAAAAACTGTTTTTT
CASSEQGTNEKLFF
>-|TRBJ1-4|TRBV9|-
TGTGCCAGCAGCGAAGGCCTCGGGCAGGGTGAAAAACTGTTTTTT
CASSEGLGQGEKLFF
>-|TRBJ1-1|TRBV18|TRBD1
TGTGCCAGCTCACCACAGACAGGGGGCGGAACTGAAGCTTTCTTT
CASSPQTGGGTEAFF
>-|TRBJ1-5|TRBV24-1|TRBD1
TGTGCCACCAGTGATCCTTGGACAGGGAGGTCGCGTCAGCCCCAGCATTTT
CATSDPWTGRSRQPQHF
>-|TRBJ2-3|TRBV28|TRBD1
TGTGCCGCTCGGAGGACAGGGAAGGCAGATACGCAGTATTTT
CAARRTGKADTQYF
>-|TRBJ1-2|TRBV11-2|-
TGTGCCAGCAGCTTAAACAGGGTGTATGGCTACACCTTC
CASSLNRVYGYTF
>-|TRBJ2-7|TRBV29-1|-
TGCAGCGTTGCCCAGGGGGGACCCTACGAGCAGTACTTC
CSVAQGGPYEQYF
>-|TRBJ2-7|TRBV20-1|-
TGCAGTGCTCTTGATGAGGGCGAGCAGTACTTC
CSALDEGEQYF
>-|TRBJ2-2|TRBV2|TRBD1
TGTGCCAGCAGAGTTAGGGGACAGGGGAACACCGGGGAGCTGTTTTTT
CASRVRGQGNTGELFF
>few|TRBJ1-5|TRBV9|-
TGTGCCAGCAGCCCAGCCCCGACTGCTGATCAGCCCCAGCATTTT
CASSPAPTADQPQHF
>-|TRBJ2-5|TRBV6-2/TRBV6-3|TRBD2
TGTGCCAGCAGTTACTCAGGGCTAGCGGGAGGCGGAGAGACCCAGTACTTC
CASSYSGLAGGGETQYF
>-|TRBJ2-7|TRBV4-1|-
TGCGCCAGCAGCCCGTCAGGAGGGGCCGAGCAGTACTTC
CASSPSGGAEQYF
>-|TRBJ1-6|TRBV19|TRBD1
TGTGCCAGTAGTATAGGTGCAGGGGGAGCTTCACCCCTCCACTTT
CASSIGAGGASPLHF
>-|TRBJ2-7|TRBV14|TRBD1
TGTGCCAGCAGCCAAGATCGAGGGACAGGGGCCTACGAGCAGTACTTC
CASSQDRGTGAYEQYF
>-|TRBJ2-5|TRBV9|TRBD2
TGTGCCAGCAGCACGCAGGCATCGACTAGCGGGAGGGCCCTTAAAGAGACCCAGTACTTC
CASSTQASTSGRALKETQYF
>-|TRBJ1-6|TRBV6-1|TRBD1
TGTGCCAGCAGACCCGGGACAGAAGATTCACCCCTCCACTTT
CASRPGTEDSPLHF
>few|TRBJ1-1|TRBV13|-
TGTGCCAGCAGCCAGTTGAACACTGAAGCTTTCTTT
CASSQLNTEAFF
>-|TRBJ2-1|TRBV7-3|-
TGTGCCAGCAGCCTACCCCACGGTGAGCAGTTCTTC
CASSLPHGEQFF
>few|TRBJ2-7|TRBV15|TRBD1
TGTGCCACCAGTCCAAGACAGGGGGCCGCCTACGAGCAGTACTTC
CATSPRQGAAYEQYF
>-|TRBJ2-1|TRBV6-5|TRBD2
TGTGCCAGCAGTTACGGTGGGGAGGGGACCTACAATGAGCAGTTCTTC
CASSYGGEGTYNEQFF
>-|TRBJ2-3|TRBV19|TRBD2
TGTGCCAGTAGTCCTAGGACTAGCGGGGCTAGCACAGATACGCAGTATTTT
CASSPRTSGASTDTQYF
>-|TRBJ1-1|TRBV10-3|TRBD1
TGTGCCATCAGTGAGGGGACAGGGGAGGGCACTGAAGCTTTCTTT
CAISEGTGEGTEAFF
>once|TRBJ1-2|TRBV2|TRBD1
TGTGCCAGCATTCCACAGGGAGAGGGGGCCTACACCTTC
CASIPQGEGAYTF
>-|TRBJ2-1|TRBV3-1/TRBV3-2|TRBD2
TGTGCCAGCAGCCAAGGTATTAGCGGGAACGTCAATGAGCAGTTCTTC
CASSQGISGNVNEQFF
>-|TRBJ1-2|TRBV12-3/TRBV12-4|-
TGTGCCAGCAGCCTCGGGGATAACTATGGCTACACCTTC
CASSLGDNYGYTF
>-|TRBJ2-2|TRBV11-3|-
TGTGCCAGCAGCTTAGCTACAGCCGGGGAGCTGTTTTTT
CASSLATAGELFF
>-|TRBJ1-1|TRBV18|-
TGTGCCAGCTCACCACCACAAGGACTGGGAGCTTTCTTT
CASSPPQGLGAFF
>-|TRBJ2-1|TRBV9|-
TGTGCCAGCAGCGTGGGGGGGCGCGCCTACAATGAGCAGTTCTTC
CASSVGGRAYNEQFF
>-|TRBJ2-7|TRBV9|TRBD1
TGTGCCAGCAGCGTAGGGACAGGTGCCTACGAGCAGTACTTC
CASSVGTGAYEQYF
>-|TRBJ2-3|TRBV3-1/TRBV3-2|TRBD2
TGTGCCAGCAGCCAGATCATGGGAGCGGGGGGCACAGATACGCAGTATTTT
CASSQIMGAGGTDTQYF
>-|TRBJ2-1|TRBV19|-
TGTGCCAGTAGGGGAACGGCGGGGCAGGGAAACAATGAGCAGTTCTTC
CASRGTAGQGNNEQFF
>-|TRBJ2-7|TRBV19|-
TGTGCCAGTAGTATTGAGTTGTCCTACGAGCAGTACTTC
CASSIELSYEQYF
>-|TRBJ2-3|TRBV7-9|-
TGTGCCAGCAGCTTATTTGGGGGGACAGATACGCAGTATTTT
CASSLFGGTDTQYF
>-|TRBJ1-2|TRBV7-8|TRBD1
TGTGCCAGCAGAGTGGCAGGGGGTTCGGGCTACACCTTC
CASRVAGGSGYTF
>-|TRBJ1-3|TRBV7-2|-
TGTGCCAGCAGCTTATGGACAGCCTGGTCTGGAAACACCATATATTTT
CASSLWTAWSGNTIYF
>-|TRBJ1-6|TRBV25-1|-
TGTGCCAGCAAAGACAGTTATAATTCACCCCTCCACTTT
CASKDSYNSPLHF
>-|TRBJ2-7|TRBV5-1|-
TGCGCCAGCAGCTTCGGCGGTTGGGTGAACGAGCAGTACTTC
CASSFGGWVNEQYF
>-|TRBJ1-2|TRBV20-1|-
TGCAGTGCTAGAGATCGGTACACCTTC
CSARDRYTF
>-|TRBJ1-2|TRBV11-2|TRBD1
TGTGCCAGCAGACAACTCCGGGACAGGGGCTATGGCTACACCTTC
CASRQLRDRGYGYTF
>-|TRBJ2-1|TRBV5-6|TRBD1
TGTGCCAGCAGCTTGTTGGACAGGGGGTCTAATGAGCAGTTCTTC
CASSLLDRGSNEQFF
>-|TRBJ2-5|TRBV7-7|TRBD2
TGTGCCAGCAGCTCCTCCCCGGGGGGGATTCGCGAGACCCAGTACTTC
CASSSSPGGIRETQYF
>-|TRBJ2-1|TRBV28|-
TGTGCCAGCAGTTTATGGAGTCGCGGTAGCTCCTACAATGAGCAGTTCTTC
CASSLWSRGSSYNEQFF